This TCR beta chain was documented in a study of spatial heterogeneity in lung cancer. Study-wide results and limits: In blood, ubiquitous expanded tumor TCRs appeared more at resection than follow-up.

The CDR3 is 12 amino acids. V lost 1 base to trimming and J lost 8 bases, with 5 bases between them. Per germline, CDR1 SGHTA and CDR2 FQGNSA. Details on this clonotype: As yet, its antigen is unknown.

Indicated time point: sample taken at primary tumor resection. From tumor, nontumor lung or frozen PBMC, whole RNA was taken unsorted for sequencing. TCRdb reanalysed the 5' RACE reads using MiXCR and keeps one entry per CDR3 protein. There are about 85,000 distinct CDR3 sequences in the sample; approximately 21% occur only once, and roughly 6% lies in the top ten. The gene calls are TRBV7-2 and TRBJ1-4; no firm D call. Sequencing was performed on PBMCs, taken at surgery. The receptor was derived from a male donor with early-stage non-small cell lung cancer. CDR3 DNA sequence: TGTGCCAGCAGCTTAGTGGAAGAAAAACTGTTTTTT. This encodes CASSLVEEKLFF.